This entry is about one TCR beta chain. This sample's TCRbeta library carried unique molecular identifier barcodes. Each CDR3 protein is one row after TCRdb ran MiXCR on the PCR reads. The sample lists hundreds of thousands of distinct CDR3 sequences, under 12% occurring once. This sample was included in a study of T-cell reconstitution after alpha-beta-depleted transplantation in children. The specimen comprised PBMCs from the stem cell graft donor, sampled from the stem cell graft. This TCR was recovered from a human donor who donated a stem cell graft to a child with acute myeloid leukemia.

CDR3 region: CSLVAGATYEQYF. In nucleotides, the CDR3 is TGCAGTCTCGTAGCGGGAGCAACCTACGAGCAGTACTTC. V usage is TRBV20-1 and J usage is TRBJ2-7, with 9 bases that match TRBD2. Per germline, CDR1 DFQATT and CDR2 SNEGSKA (reference sequence). V dropped 8 bases and J dropped 2; count of bases not matched to a gene: 7. The CDR3 has 13 amino acids.